Shown below are 17 T cell receptor beta chains from a single sample sequenced in a study of early T cells in non-severe SARS-CoV-2 infection. TCRdb called the 5' RACE reads again in MiXCR, with one record for every CDR3 protein. The data show approximately 50,000 distinct CDR3 sequences, roughly 10% seen once. Input material: whole blood. Receptors were obtained from an adult who was a healthcare worker with PCR-confirmed SARS-CoV-2 infection or an uninfected control (not recorded which).

The chain combines TRBV7-9 with TRBJ2-1, with TRBD2 identical over 11 bases. The CDR3 runs 17 residues. Trimming at V came to 7 bases and at J to 2 bases, leaving 10 bases not matched to a gene. CDR1 and CDR2 from the germline V gene are SEHNR and FQNEAQ (reference sequence). The CDR3 DNA follows: TGTGCCAGCACCCTTGGACTAGCGGGCCCAGCCTACAATGAGCAGTTCTTC. The encoded protein is CASTLGLAGPAYNEQFF.

In this sample, this clonotype turned up many times. V is TRBV24-1 and J is TRBJ1-5, with TRBD1 as a possible D gene (6 bases). There are 13 residues in the CDR3. CDR1 is KGHDR, CDR2 SFDVKD, per germline. CDR3 nucleotides: TGTGTCACTGGACAGCAAGGCAATCAGCCCCAGCATTTT. Translated: CVTGQQGNQPQHF.

This chain joins TRBV7-8 and TRBJ1-1; D may be TRBD1 (6 bases). The CDR3 length is 13 residues. The V end was cut by 5 bases, the J end by 1 base, with 8 bases between. Germline V gene lookup returns CDR1 SGHVS and CDR2 FQNEAQ. The CDR3 reads CASSKQGNTEAFF. The CDR3 DNA is TGTGCCAGCAGCAAACAGGGGAACACTGAAGCTTTCTTT.

The CDR3, as DNA: TGCGCCAGCAGCTTCGGACAGGGGAACTTCTACGAGCAGTACTTC. Translation: CASSFGQGNFYEQYF. V usage is TRBV5-1 and J usage is TRBJ2-7, with 9 bases aligning to TRBD1. Germline V gene lookup returns CDR1 SGHRS and CDR2 YFSETQ. V lost 2 bases and J lost 3; bases outside the gene matches: 6. This CDR3 contains 15 residues.

This clonotype was recorded a few times. The chain joins TRBV15 to TRBJ2-2; possibly TRBD2 for D (6 bases). There are 16 residues in the CDR3. Germline CDR1 is LNHNV and CDR2 is YYDKDF (reference sequence). Trimming left V 1 base short and J 6 bases short, with 15 bases between. The CDR3 nucleotides read TGTGCCACCAGCAGAGGGACCGGGACTTCCTCCGGGGAGCTGTTTTTT. Translated, it gives CATSRGTGTSSGELFF. The variable domain in full, with the rest retrieved from reference TRBV15 and TRBJ2-2, is DAMVIQNPRYQVTQFGKPVTLSCSQTLNHNVMYWYQQKSSQAPKLLFHYYDKDFNNEADTPDNFQSRRPNTSFCFLDIRSPGLGDTAMYLCATSRGTGTSSGELFFGEGSRLTVL.

This clonotype was detected many times. The chain couples TRBV28 to TRBJ2-7, with D unresolved. The CDR3 has 13 residues. Germline values: CDR1 MDHEN, CDR2 SYDVKM. The germline V and J ends were trimmed by 4 bases and 3 bases, with 10 bases remaining between them. The CDR3 loop is CASSSTPLYEQYF. CDR3 nucleotide sequence: TGTGCCAGCAGTTCAACGCCTCTCTACGAGCAGTACTTC.

This clonotype was seen many times. The chain joins TRBV19 to TRBJ2-1; 13 nucleotides match TRBD2. CDR1 is LNHDA and CDR2 is SQIVND in the germline V gene (reference sequence). Losses at the gene ends were 1 base for V and 1 base for J; bases not matched to a gene: 16. The CDR3 is made up of 22 amino acids. The CDR3 nucleotides read TGTGCCAGTAGTATAGGGAGACTAGCGGGAGGCCCGGGGGGTCCTTCCTACAATGAGCAGTTCTTC. Protein product: CASSIGRLAGGPGGPSYNEQFF.

The chain links TRBV7-9 to TRBJ2-1; D is perhaps TRBD1 (5 bases). CDR3 length: 14 amino acids. Looked up from germline, CDR1 is SEHNR and CDR2 is FQNEAQ (reference sequence). Trimming took off 3 bases at V and 7 bases at J, with 13 bases between the two ends. The CDR3 is CASSLSQGLNEQFF. For the CDR3, the DNA is TGTGCCAGCAGCTTGAGTCAGGGCTTAAATGAGCAGTTCTTC.

This clonotype was detected a few times. The chain is built from TRBV19 and TRBJ1-2, with 7 positions matching TRBD1. The CDR3 has 14 amino acids. V lost 3 bases to trimming and J lost 2 bases; unmatched junction nucleotides: 3. Germline lookup yields CDR1 LNHDA and CDR2 SQIVND (reference sequence). This CDR3 reads CASSIEQGNYGYTF. DNA for the CDR3: TGTGCCAGTAGTATTGAACAGGGGAACTATGGCTACACCTTC.

The DNA for the CDR3 is TGTGCCAGCACCCTCAGCCCGGGGCACCGCAATGAGCAGTTCTTC. This translates into CASTLSPGHRNEQFF. V and J are TRBV6-5 and TRBJ2-1; perhaps D is TRBD1 or TRBD2 (5 bases each). V dropped 7 bases and J dropped 6 bases, with 19 bases sitting between them. This CDR3 comprises 15 residues. Germline values: CDR1 MNHEY, CDR2 SVGAGI.

J is TRBJ1-2 and V is TRBV28, with TRBD1 identical over 8 bases. The CDR3 consists of 12 residues. CDR1 and CDR2 from the germline V gene are MDHEN and SYDVKM. V was pared by 3 bases and J by 6 bases, with 0 bases of the junction left unmatched. CDR3 loop: CASSLTGDGYTF. Here the CDR3 DNA reads TGTGCCAGCAGTTTGACAGGGGATGGCTACACCTTC.

This clonotype was seen at least ten times. The rearrangement uses TRBV5-6 and TRBJ2-2; D not resolved. This CDR3 has 13 residues. Per the germline V gene, CDR1 is SGHDT and CDR2 is YYEEEE. Trimming left V 4 bases short and J 6 bases short, with 10 bases between. Here the CDR3 reads CASSRVPAGELFF. CDR3 coding DNA: TGTGCCAGCAGCCGTGTCCCGGCCGGGGAGCTGTTTTTT.

This clonotype has more than one count but fewer than ten. The gene calls are TRBV5-1 and TRBJ1-3; D is ambiguous. Trimming left V 3 bases short and J 0 bases short, with 4 bases between. CDR1 SGHRS and CDR2 YFSETQ come from the germline V gene. The CDR3 spans 13 residues. For the CDR3, the DNA is TGCGCCAGCAGCTCGGGCTCTGGAAACACCATATATTTT. The encoded protein is CASSSGSGNTIYF.

To note about this clonotype: With a much larger clone just one base away, this may be a read error. The chain has TRBV7-2 and TRBJ1-5; D possibly corresponds to TRBD1 (5 bases). This CDR3 has 15 amino acids. Germline values: CDR1 SGHTA, CDR2 FQGNSA. The DNA of the CDR3 is TGTGCCAGCAGCTTAAGGGGCAGTAGCAATCAGCCCCGGCATTTT. This encodes CASSLRGSSNQPRHF.

Ten or more counts support this clonotype. The genes are TRBV6-6 and TRBJ1-2; unclear D gene. The V end lost 2 bases, the J end lost 6 bases, and 10 bases lay between the germline ends. The CDR3 runs 13 residues. The germline V gene has CDR1 MNHNY and CDR2 SVGAGI (reference sequence). Here the CDR3 DNA reads TGTGCCAGCAGTTACCCCTTTGGGGATGGCTACACCTTC. It is translated as CASSYPFGDGYTF.

This clonotype was seen only a few times. The chain couples TRBV10-2 to TRBJ1-2; D perhaps matches TRBD1 (6 bases). Germline V gene sequence: CDR1 WSHSY, CDR2 SAAADI. CDR3 length: 14 residues. V lost 1 base, J lost 4 bases, and 10 bases lay in between. The CDR3 DNA reads TGCGCCAGCAGTGAGTTTACAGGGTCCTATGGCTACACCTTC. Amino acids: CASSEFTGSYGYTF.

The CDR3 sequence is CATSRVTATGELFF. CDR3 nucleotide sequence: TGTGCCACCAGCAGAGTTACAGCCACCGGGGAGCTGTTTTTT. The chain links TRBV15 to TRBJ2-2; no clear D gene. Germline V CDR1 and CDR2: LNHNV, YYDKDF (reference sequence). The CDR3 runs to 14 residues. Trimming removed 1 base from V and 4 bases from J, with 7 bases in between.